These 25 T cell receptor beta chains were all obtained from the same sample, sequenced in a study of cytomegalovirus exposure and HLA in healthy donors. This PCR relied on a set of 60 Vbeta primers and 13 Jbeta primers. This table comes from immunoSEQ multiplex PCR, and its TCRdb copy is limited to in-frame clones, with some not included. The table records about 160,000 clones, 82% of them present only once. Sequenced input: PBMCs. The receptors come from a male donor in good health and CMV-seropositive.

Written as DNA, the CDR3 is TGTGCCAGCAGTTTATCGACTAGCGGGAGCTCCTACAATGAGCAGTTCTTC. Residues: CASSLSTSGSSYNEQFF. The chain joins TRBV27 to TRBJ2-1, with 12 bases lining up with TRBD2. CDR1 is MNHEY and CDR2 is SMNVEV in the germline V gene (reference sequence). After removal of 0 bases from V and 0 bases from J, the junction contained 0 bases not matched to a gene. CDR3 length equals 17 residues.

The V and J genes are TRBV6-1 and TRBJ2-7; TRBD2 might be the D (6 bases). The CDR3 totals 12 residues. The germline CDR1 and CDR2 sequences are MNHNS and SASEGT. Trimming took off 6 bases at V and 4 bases at J, with 10 bases between the two ends. The CDR3 loop is CASRREFYEQYF. The CDR3 bases are TGTGCCAGCAGACGGGAGTTTTACGAGCAGTACTTC.

The V and J genes are TRBV6-1 and TRBJ2-7; the match to TRBD2 covers 7 bases. V lost 4 bases and J lost 0; bases outside the gene matches: 3. Germline CDR1 reads MNHNS; CDR2 reads SASEGT. The CDR3 length is 14 residues. CDR3 protein: CASSARGDSYEQYF. CDR3 coding DNA: TGTGCCAGCAGTGCACGGGGGGACTCCTACGAGCAGTACTTC.

Comments on this clone: The conserved phenylalanine or tryptophan is not found at the CDR3 terminus, so this likely reflects a read error. Because the CDR3's place on the DNA is in doubt, the DNA is left out and the CDR3 is given as listed by TCRdb. V is TRBV14 and J is TRBJ1-6. In germline, CDR1 is SGHDN, CDR2 FVKESK. Termini included, the CDR3 measures 12 amino acids. The chain's CDR3 is CASSQAGGTVFY.

This chain joins TRBV5-1 and TRBJ2-3; 9 bases align to TRBD1. CDR1 is SGHRS, CDR2 YFSETQ, per germline. The length of the CDR3 is 13 residues. The V gene end was trimmed by 3 bases and the J gene end by 5 bases; junction bases not matched to a gene: 1. The DNA of the CDR3 is TGCGCCAGCAGCTCGACAGGGGGAGATACGCAGTATTTT. Amino acids: CASSSTGGDTQYF.

The chain couples TRBV2 to TRBJ2-1; TRBD1 matches 7 bases. Trimming took 6 bases from V and 3 from J; bases not matched to a gene: 2. Germline V gene lookup returns CDR1 SNHLY and CDR2 FYNNEI. This CDR3 is 13 amino acids long. CDR3 residues: CASSRDSYNEQFF. The CDR3 bases are TGTGCCAGCAGCCGGGACAGCTACAATGAGCAGTTCTTC.

This clone was detected only a few times. The rearrangement links TRBV20-1 to TRBJ2-3; TRBD1 matches 8 bases. The CDR3 has 11 amino acids. Germline V gives CDR1 DFQATT, CDR2 SNEGSKA (reference sequence). This CDR3 is CTRQGIDTQYF. As DNA, the CDR3 is TGCACTCGACAGGGGATAGATACGCAGTATTTT.

This rearrangement joins TRBV5-1 to TRBJ2-7, with a possible D match to TRBD2 (8 bases). Trimming removed 3 bases at V and 6 bases at J, with 19 bases between. Germline lookup yields CDR1 SGHRS and CDR2 YFSETQ. There are 15 residues in the CDR3. The CDR3 reads CASSSREGASGEQYF. In nucleotides, the CDR3 is TGCGCCAGCAGCTCCCGGGAGGGGGCTTCGGGCGAGCAGTACTTC.

A remark on this clone: A junction end diverges from the germline sequence, so it may reflect a read error. The V and J genes are TRBV27 and TRBJ2-6; tentative D call: TRBD1 (5 bases). CDR1 is MNHEY and CDR2 is SMNVEV in the germline V gene (reference sequence). CDR3 length: 19 amino acids. The CDR3 coding sequence is TGTGCCAGCAGTTTACTACAGGCAAAAACACTTGCTGGGGCCAACGGCCTGACTTTC. Translating it yields CASSLLQAKTLAGANGLTF.

The chain is built from TRBV29-1 and TRBJ1-2, with a tentative D call TRBD1 (6 bases). The CDR3 contains 13 residues. Germline CDR1 and CDR2: SQVTM and ANQGSEA. CDR3 region: CSAPQGLNYGYTF. In DNA form, the CDR3 reads TGCTCCGCCCCACAGGGACTAAACTATGGCTACACCTTC.

This chain connects TRBV19 to TRBJ2-1, with 9 positions matching TRBD2. V was clipped by 2 bases and J by 7 bases; unmatched bases: 6. The CDR3 has 15 residues. CDR1 is LNHDA and CDR2 is SQIVND in the germline V gene (reference sequence). CDR3 bases: TGTGCCAGTAGTATAAATAGCGGGAGTCGTAATGAGCAGTTCTTC. This sequence encodes CASSINSGSRNEQFF. The entire variable domain, with the rest obtained from reference TRBV19 and TRBJ2-1, is as follows: DGGITQSPKYLFRKEGQNVTLSCEQNLNHDAMYWYRQDPGQGLRLIYYSQIVNDFQKGDIAEGYSVSREKKESFPLTVTSAQKNPTAFYLCASSINSGSRNEQFFGPGTRLTVL.

The J gene is TRBJ2-3, the V gene TRBV10-3; D is possibly TRBD1 (6 bases). Trimming left V 0 bases short and J 1 base short, with 8 bases between. Germline V lookup: CDR1 ENHRY, CDR2 SYGVKD. CDR3 size: 15 residues. The chain's CDR3 is CAISESDSRTDTQYF. The CDR3 bases are TGTGCCATCAGTGAGTCGGACAGCCGCACAGATACGCAGTATTTT.

V is TRBV6-1 and J is TRBJ2-5; D unresolved. Germline V gene sequence: CDR1 MNHNS, CDR2 SASEGT. Trimming left V 7 bases short and J 0 bases short, with 6 bases between. The CDR3 has 12 amino acids. The CDR3 DNA sequence: TGTGCCAGCACGCGGAACCAAGAGACCCAGTACTTC. Protein sequence: CASTRNQETQYF.

This rearrangement joins TRBV4-3 to TRBJ2-2; possible D gene TRBD2, 7 bases. CDR1 and CDR2 from the germline V gene are LGHNA and YSLEER. Trimming took 2 bases from V and 4 from J, leaving 17 bases between them. The CDR3 is 17 residues long. The CDR3: CASSQRSGGGSTGELFF. The CDR3 region has the DNA TGCGCCAGCAGCCAAAGATCGGGGGGCGGGAGCACCGGGGAGCTGTTTTTT.

This rearrangement joins TRBV5-6 to TRBJ2-2; D is possibly TRBD1 (6 bases). Germline-derived CDR1 and CDR2 are SGHDT and YYEEEE. The V end lost 2 bases, the J end lost 15 bases, and 14 bases lay between the germline ends. This CDR3 is built from 12 residues. Written as DNA, the CDR3 is TGTGCCAGCAGCTTCGGGACAAGGTGTTTGTTTTTT. Protein sequence: CASSFGTRCLFF.

The chain recombines TRBV14 with TRBJ2-6; 7 bases map to TRBD2. This CDR3 contains 15 residues. The junction had 1 base not matched to a gene; V was cut back by 3 bases and J by 2 bases. Germline loops: CDR1 SGHDN, CDR2 FVKESK. CDR3 DNA: TGTGCCAGCAGCCAGGCGGGGGCTGGGGCCAACGTCCTGACTTTC. Amino acid sequence: CASSQAGAGANVLTF. Complete variable domain (other parts from reference TRBV14 and TRBJ2-6): EAGVTQFPSHSVIEKGQTVTLRCDPISGHDNLYWYRRVMGKEIKFLLHFVKESKQDESGMPNNRFLAERTGGTYSTLKVQPAELEDSGVYFCASSQAGAGANVLTFGAGSRLTVL.

This clone turned up a few times. The V call is TRBV6-1, the J call TRBJ2-4, with D uncertain. Between the trimmed V and J ends, which lost 1 base and 0 bases, there was a span of 7 bases. CDR1 and CDR2 from the germline V gene are MNHNS and SASEGT. This CDR3 spans 15 amino acids. Written as DNA, the CDR3 is TGTGCCAGCAGTGAAGTTGTCGGAGCCAAAAACATTCAGTACTTC. Translation: CASSEVVGAKNIQYF.

The V and J genes are TRBV27 and TRBJ2-1; 9 nucleotides line up with TRBD2. The J segment lost 6 bases and the V segment lost 2 bases, leaving 5 bases of the junction unmatched. CDR3 length: 15 amino acids. Germline CDR1 MNHEY, CDR2 SMNVEV (reference sequence). In DNA, the CDR3 is TGTGCCAGCAGTTTACAAGCGGGAGGCCCCAATGAGCAGTTCTTC. Translation: CASSLQAGGPNEQFF.

The genes are TRBV19 and TRBJ2-1; D call uncertain. Germline V gene sequence: CDR1 LNHDA, CDR2 SQIVND (reference sequence). Trimming stripped 5 bases from V and 7 bases from J, with 15 bases between. The CDR3 has 14 amino acids. The CDR3 DNA reads TGTGCCAGTAGTCTTAGATTGGTGTCTAATGAGCAGTTCTTC. Encoded protein: CASSLRLVSNEQFF.

This chain connects TRBV19 to TRBJ2-1, with 9 bases fitting TRBD1. The CDR3 runs 18 residues. The germline V gene encodes CDR1 LNHDA and CDR2 SQIVND (reference sequence). Unmatched junction bases numbered 9, after V lost 3 bases and J lost 0 bases. This CDR3 reads CASSITGGWGSSYNEQFF. CDR3 nucleotides: TGTGCCAGTAGTATCACAGGGGGCTGGGGGAGCTCCTACAATGAGCAGTTCTTC.

This clone has a single count. The chain joins TRBV6-6 to TRBJ1-1; the D gene is possibly TRBD1 (5 bases). This CDR3 comprises 15 residues. Germline values: CDR1 MNHNY, CDR2 SVGAGI (reference sequence). V dropped 0 bases and J dropped 4 bases, with 12 bases sitting between them. CDR3 amino acids: CASSYSSSGATEAFF. The CDR3 DNA reads TGTGCCAGCAGTTACTCGTCTTCTGGGGCCACTGAAGCTTTCTTT.

This clone is categorized as medium-sized. CDR3 in amino acids: CASTTMVGGTEAFF. In nucleotides, the CDR3 is TGTGCCAGCACCACAATGGTGGGGGGCACTGAAGCTTTCTTT. The V gene is TRBV11-2, the J gene TRBJ1-1; maybe TRBD1 (5 bases). Germline lookup yields CDR1 SGHAT and CDR2 FQNNGV. The CDR3 totals 14 residues. V was trimmed by 7 bases and J by 4 bases, leaving 16 bases between them.

V gene TRBV5-1 combines with J gene TRBJ1-1, with 7 bases identical to TRBD1. Trimming at V came to 5 bases and at J to 1 base, leaving 8 bases not matched to a gene. Germline-derived CDR1 and CDR2 are SGHRS and YFSETQ. The CDR3 is 15 residues long. CDR3 residues: CASSKTGAQNTEAFF. CDR3 DNA sequence: TGCGCCAGCAGTAAAACAGGGGCGCAGAACACTGAAGCTTTCTTT.

This clone was found a few times. The rearrangement joins TRBV5-6 to TRBJ1-2; 7 nucleotides align to TRBD1. The CDR3 spans 13 residues. With 0 bases clipped from V and 7 bases from J, the junction kept 3 bases outside the gene matches. The V gene's germline CDR1 is SGHDT and CDR2 YYEEEE. CDR3 sequence reads: CASSLVTGPGYTF. The CDR3 nucleotides read TGTGCCAGCAGCTTGGTGACAGGGCCTGGCTACACCTTC. Full variable domain (rest looked up from reference TRBV5-6 and TRBJ1-2): DAGVTQSPTHLIKTRGQQVTLRCSPKSGHDTVSWYQQALGQGPQFIFQYYEEEERQRGNFPDRFSGHQFPNYSSELNVNALLLGDSALYLCASSLVTGPGYTFGSGTRLTVV.

J is TRBJ1-1 and V is TRBV19, with 7 bases identical to TRBD1. The CDR3 is 16 residues long. After removal of 4 bases from V and 2 bases from J, the junction contained 10 bases not matched to a gene. Germline V lookup: CDR1 LNHDA, CDR2 SQIVND (reference sequence). The CDR3 nucleotides are TGTGCCAGTAGTAGCCCCCGCGACAGGGCTAACACTGAAGCTTTCTTT. As protein: CASSSPRDRANTEAFF.